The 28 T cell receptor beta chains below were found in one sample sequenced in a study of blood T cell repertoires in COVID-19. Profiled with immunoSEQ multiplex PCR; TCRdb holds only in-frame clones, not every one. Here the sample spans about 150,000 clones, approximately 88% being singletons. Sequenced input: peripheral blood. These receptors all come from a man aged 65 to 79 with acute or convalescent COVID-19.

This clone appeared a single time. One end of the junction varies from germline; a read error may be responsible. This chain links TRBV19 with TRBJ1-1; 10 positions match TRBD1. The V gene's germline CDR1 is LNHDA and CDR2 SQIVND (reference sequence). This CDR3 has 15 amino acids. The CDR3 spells CASSIGGTGAFEAFF. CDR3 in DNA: TGTGCCAGTAGTATTGGGGGGACAGGGGCTTTTGAAGCCTTCTTT.

The CDR3 DNA reads TGCAGCGTAAGGAGAGCGGGAGCCGGGGAGCTGTTTTTT. This codes for CSVRRAGAGELFF. This chain joins TRBV29-1 and TRBJ2-2; 8 nucleotides agree with TRBD2. This CDR3 comprises 13 residues. The germline V gene has CDR1 SQVTM and CDR2 ANQGSEA. V lost 6 bases to trimming and J lost 6 bases; unmatched junction nucleotides: 6.

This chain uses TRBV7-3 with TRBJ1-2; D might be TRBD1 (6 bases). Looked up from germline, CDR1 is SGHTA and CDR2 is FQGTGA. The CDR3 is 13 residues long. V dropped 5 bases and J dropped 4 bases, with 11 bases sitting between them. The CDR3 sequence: CASSNDRSYGYTF. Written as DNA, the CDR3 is TGTGCCAGCAGCAATGACAGGTCCTATGGCTACACCTTC.

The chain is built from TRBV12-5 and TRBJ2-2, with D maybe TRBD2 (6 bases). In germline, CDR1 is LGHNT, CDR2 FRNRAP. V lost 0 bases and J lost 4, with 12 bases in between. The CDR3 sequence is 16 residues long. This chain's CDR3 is CASGLVSGAGTGELFF. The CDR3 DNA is TGTGCTAGTGGTTTGGTATCAGGAGCGGGCACCGGGGAGCTGTTTTTT. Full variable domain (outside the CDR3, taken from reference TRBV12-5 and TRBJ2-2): DARVTQTPRHKVTEMGQEVTMRCQPILGHNTVFWYRQTMMQGLELLAYFRNRAPLDDSGMPKDRFSAEMPDATLATLKIQPSEPRDSAVYFCASGLVSGAGTGELFFGEGSRLTVL.

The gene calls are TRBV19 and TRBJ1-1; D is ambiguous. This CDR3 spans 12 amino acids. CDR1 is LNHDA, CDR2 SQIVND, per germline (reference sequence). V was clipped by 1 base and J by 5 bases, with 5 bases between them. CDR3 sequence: CASSIGQTEAFF. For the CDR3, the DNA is TGTGCCAGTAGTATAGGGCAGACTGAAGCTTTCTTT.

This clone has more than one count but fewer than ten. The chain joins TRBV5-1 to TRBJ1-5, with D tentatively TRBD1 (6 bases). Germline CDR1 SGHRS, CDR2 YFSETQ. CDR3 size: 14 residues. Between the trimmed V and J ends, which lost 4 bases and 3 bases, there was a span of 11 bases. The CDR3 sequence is CASSQTGVNQPQHF. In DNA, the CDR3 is TGCGCCAGCAGCCAGACAGGCGTCAATCAGCCCCAGCATTTT.

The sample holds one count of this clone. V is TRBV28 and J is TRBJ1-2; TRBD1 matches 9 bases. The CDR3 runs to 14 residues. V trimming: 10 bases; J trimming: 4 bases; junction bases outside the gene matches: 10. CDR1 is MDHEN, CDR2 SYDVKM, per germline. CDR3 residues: CATIQGAYSYGYTF. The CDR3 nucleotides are TGTGCCACGATACAGGGGGCCTATTCCTATGGCTACACCTTC.

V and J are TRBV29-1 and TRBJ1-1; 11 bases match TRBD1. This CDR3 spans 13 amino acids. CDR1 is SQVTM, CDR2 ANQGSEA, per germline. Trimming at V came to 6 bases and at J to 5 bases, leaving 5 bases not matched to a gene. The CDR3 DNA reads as TGCAGCGTGGGGACAGGGGGAAGGACTGAAGCTTTCTTT. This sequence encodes CSVGTGGRTEAFF.

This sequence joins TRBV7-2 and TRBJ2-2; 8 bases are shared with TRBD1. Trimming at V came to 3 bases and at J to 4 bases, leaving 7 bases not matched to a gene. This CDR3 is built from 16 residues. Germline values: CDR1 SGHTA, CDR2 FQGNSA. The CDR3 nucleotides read TGTGCCAGCAGCTTCGCAGGGGGCTTGGTCACCGGGGAGCTGTTTTTT. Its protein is CASSFAGGLVTGELFF.

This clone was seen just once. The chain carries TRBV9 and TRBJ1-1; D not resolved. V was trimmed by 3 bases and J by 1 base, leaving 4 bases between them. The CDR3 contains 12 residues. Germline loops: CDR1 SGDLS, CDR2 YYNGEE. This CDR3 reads CASSAWNTEAFF. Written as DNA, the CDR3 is TGTGCCAGCAGCGCTTGGAACACTGAAGCTTTCTTT.

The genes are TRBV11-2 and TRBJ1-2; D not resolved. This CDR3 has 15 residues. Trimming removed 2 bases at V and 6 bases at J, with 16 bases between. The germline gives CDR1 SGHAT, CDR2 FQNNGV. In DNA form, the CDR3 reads TGTGCCAGCAGCTTAAATAATCTACGATCCCATGGCTACACCTTC. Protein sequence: CASSLNNLRSHGYTF.

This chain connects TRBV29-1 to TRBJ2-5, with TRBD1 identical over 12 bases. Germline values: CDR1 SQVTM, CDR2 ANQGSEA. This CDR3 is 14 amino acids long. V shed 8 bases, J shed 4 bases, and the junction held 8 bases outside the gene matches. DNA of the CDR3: TGCAGCACAACCGGGACAGGGGGCTTAGAGACCCAGTACTTC. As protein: CSTTGTGGLETQYF.

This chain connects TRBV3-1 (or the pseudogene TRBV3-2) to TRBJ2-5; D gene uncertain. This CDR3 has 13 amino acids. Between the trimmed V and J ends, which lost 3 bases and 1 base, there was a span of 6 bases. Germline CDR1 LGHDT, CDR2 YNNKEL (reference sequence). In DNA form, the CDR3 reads TGTGCCAGCAGCCAGGGCGCCCAAGAGACCCAGTACTTC. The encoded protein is CASSQGAQETQYF.

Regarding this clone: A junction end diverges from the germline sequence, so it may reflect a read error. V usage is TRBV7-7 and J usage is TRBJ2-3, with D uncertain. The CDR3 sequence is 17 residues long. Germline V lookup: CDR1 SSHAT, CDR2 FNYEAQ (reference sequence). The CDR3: CASSPQPLPTSTDTQYF. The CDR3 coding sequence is TGTGCTAGCAGCCCCCAACCACTGCCGACTAGCACAGATACGCAGTATTTT.

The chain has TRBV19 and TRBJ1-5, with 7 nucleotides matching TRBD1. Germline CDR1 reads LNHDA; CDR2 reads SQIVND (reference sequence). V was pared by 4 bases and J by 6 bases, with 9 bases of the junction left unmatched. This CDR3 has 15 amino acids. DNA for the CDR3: TGTGCCAGTAGTACCGACAGGGTCCCGGGTCAGCCCCAGCATTTT. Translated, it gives CASSTDRVPGQPQHF.

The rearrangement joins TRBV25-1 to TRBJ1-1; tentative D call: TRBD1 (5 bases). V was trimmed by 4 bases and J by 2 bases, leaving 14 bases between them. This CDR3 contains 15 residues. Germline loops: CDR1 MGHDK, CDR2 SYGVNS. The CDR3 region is CASSGSGRANTEAFF. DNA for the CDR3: TGTGCCAGCAGTGGATCCGGCAGGGCCAACACTGAAGCTTTCTTT.

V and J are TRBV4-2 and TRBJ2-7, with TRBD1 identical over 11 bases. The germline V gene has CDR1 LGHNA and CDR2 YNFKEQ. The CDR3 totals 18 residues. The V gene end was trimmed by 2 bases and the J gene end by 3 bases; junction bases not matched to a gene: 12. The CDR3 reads CASSQHSLGQGANYEQYF. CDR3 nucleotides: TGTGCCAGCAGCCAACACTCCTTAGGACAGGGGGCTAACTACGAGCAGTACTTC.

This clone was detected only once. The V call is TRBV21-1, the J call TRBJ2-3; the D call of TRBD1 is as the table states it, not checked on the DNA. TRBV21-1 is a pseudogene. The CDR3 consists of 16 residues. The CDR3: CASSNPGTGEDSAQYF. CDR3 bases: TGTGCCAGCAGCAACCCCGGGACAGGGGAAGATAGCGCGCAGTATTTT.

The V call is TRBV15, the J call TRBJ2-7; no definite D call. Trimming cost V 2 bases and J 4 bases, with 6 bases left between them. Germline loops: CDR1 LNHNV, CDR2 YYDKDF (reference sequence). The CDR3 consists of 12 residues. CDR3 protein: CATSRSRYEQYF. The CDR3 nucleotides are TGTGCCACCAGCAGATCCCGTTACGAGCAGTACTTC.

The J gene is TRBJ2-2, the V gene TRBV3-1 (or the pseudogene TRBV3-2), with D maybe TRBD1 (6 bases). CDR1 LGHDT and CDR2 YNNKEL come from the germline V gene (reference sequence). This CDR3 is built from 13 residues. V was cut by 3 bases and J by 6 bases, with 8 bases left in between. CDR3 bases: TGTGCCAGCAGCCAGCAGGGGTCCGGGGAGCTGTTTTTT. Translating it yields CASSQQGSGELFF.

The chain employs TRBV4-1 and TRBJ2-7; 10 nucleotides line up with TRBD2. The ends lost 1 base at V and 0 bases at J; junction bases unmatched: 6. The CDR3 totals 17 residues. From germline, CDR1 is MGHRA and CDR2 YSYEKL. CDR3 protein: CASSQVPWTSGSYEQYF. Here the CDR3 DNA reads TGCGCCAGCAGCCAAGTCCCCTGGACTAGCGGCTCCTACGAGCAGTACTTC.

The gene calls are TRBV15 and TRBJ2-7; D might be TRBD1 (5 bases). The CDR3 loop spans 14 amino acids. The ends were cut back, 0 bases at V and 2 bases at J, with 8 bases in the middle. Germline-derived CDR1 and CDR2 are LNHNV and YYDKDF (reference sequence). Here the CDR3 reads CATSRERGPYEQYF. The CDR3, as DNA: TGTGCCACCAGCAGAGAAAGGGGCCCCTACGAGCAGTACTTC.

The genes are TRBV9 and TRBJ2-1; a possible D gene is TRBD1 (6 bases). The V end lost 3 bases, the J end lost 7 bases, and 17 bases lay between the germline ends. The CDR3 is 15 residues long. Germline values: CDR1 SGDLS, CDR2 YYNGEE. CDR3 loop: CASSGQVAHSNEQFF. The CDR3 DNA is TGTGCCAGCAGCGGACAGGTGGCCCATAGTAATGAGCAGTTCTTC. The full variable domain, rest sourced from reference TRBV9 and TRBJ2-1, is DSGVTQTPKHLITATGQRVTLRCSPRSGDLSVYWYQQSLDQGLQFLIQYYNGEERAKGNILERFSAQQFPDLHSELNLSSLELGDSALYFCASSGQVAHSNEQFFGPGTRLTVL.

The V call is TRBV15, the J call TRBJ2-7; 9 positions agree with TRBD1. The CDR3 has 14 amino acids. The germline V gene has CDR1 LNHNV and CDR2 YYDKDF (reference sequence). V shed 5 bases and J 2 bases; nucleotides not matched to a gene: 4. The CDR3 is CATSPRTGAYEQYF. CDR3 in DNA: TGTGCCACCAGCCCACGGACAGGGGCCTACGAGCAGTACTTC.

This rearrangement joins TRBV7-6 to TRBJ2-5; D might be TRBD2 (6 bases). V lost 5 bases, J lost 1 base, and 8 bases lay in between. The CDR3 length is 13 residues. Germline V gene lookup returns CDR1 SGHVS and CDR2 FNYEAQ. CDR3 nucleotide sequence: TGTGCCAGCAGCCCCGGGGGCCAAGAGACCCAGTACTTC. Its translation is CASSPGGQETQYF.

The CDR3 loop reads CASSFTGRDTGELFF. CDR3 nucleotides: TGTGCCAGCAGCTTTACGGGTAGAGACACCGGGGAGCTGTTTTTT. The chain uses TRBV5-6 and TRBJ2-2, with D unresolved. The CDR3 loop spans 15 amino acids. Germline V gives CDR1 SGHDT, CDR2 YYEEEE. Trimming pared 2 bases from V and 3 bases from J, leaving 11 bases between.

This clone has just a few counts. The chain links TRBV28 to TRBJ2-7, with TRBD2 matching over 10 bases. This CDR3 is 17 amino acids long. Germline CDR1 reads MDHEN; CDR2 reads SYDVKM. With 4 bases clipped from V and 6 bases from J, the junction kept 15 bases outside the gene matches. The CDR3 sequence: CASSSPARAGGPGEQYF. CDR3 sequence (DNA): TGTGCCAGCAGTTCCCCCGCTAGAGCGGGGGGGCCGGGCGAGCAGTACTTC.

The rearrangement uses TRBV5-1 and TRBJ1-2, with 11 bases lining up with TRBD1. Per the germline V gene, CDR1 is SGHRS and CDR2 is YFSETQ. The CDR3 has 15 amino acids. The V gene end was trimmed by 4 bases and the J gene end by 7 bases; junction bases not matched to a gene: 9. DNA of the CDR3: TGCGCCAGCAGCCCGCTCGCGGGACAGGGGGGTGGCTACACCTTC. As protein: CASSPLAGQGGGYTF.